Sequencing of this T cell receptor beta chain was carried out in a study of blood T cell repertoires in COVID-19. Study-level background: There were acute and convalescent COVID-19 samples, and they came from the United States, Italy and Spain. T cells, B-cell-depleted T cells, or PBMCs provided the cDNA or gDNA that served as material.

Germline CDR1 MGHDK, CDR2 SYGVNS. V lost 1 base and J lost 4; bases outside the gene matches: 3. This CDR3 has 14 residues. In the original workflow: Amplified reference gene primers provided the basis for estimating nucleated cell counts. Profiling relied on immunoSEQ multiplex PCR, and the TCRdb table lists in-frame clones only, not all of them. The V and J calls and clone size were taken over from that table, and D and trimming were inferred from the DNA. The sample lists 150,000 to 200,000 clones, over 80% seen once, with about 10% in the top ten. Material for sequencing was peripheral blood. J is TRBJ1-2 and V is TRBV25-1; 7 bases line up with TRBD1. The source is an elderly woman with active or convalescent COVID-19. The CDR3 here is CASSEFQGVYGYTF. CDR3 coding DNA: TGTGCCAGCAGTGAATTCCAGGGGGTCTATGGCTACACCTTC.